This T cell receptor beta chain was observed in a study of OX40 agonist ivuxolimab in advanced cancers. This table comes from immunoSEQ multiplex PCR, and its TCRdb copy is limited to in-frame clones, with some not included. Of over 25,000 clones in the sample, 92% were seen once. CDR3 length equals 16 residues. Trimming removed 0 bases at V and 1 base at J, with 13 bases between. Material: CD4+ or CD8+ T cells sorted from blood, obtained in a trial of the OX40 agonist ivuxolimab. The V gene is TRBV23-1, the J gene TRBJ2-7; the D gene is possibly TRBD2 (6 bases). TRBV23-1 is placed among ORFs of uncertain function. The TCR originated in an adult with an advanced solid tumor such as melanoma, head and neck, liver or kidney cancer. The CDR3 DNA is TGCGCCAGCAGTCAATCGGAGGGGCTGAATTCCTACGAGCAGTACTTC. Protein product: CASSQSEGLNSYEQYF.